Each of the 30 T cell receptor beta chains below was sequenced from the same sample in a study of T cells in tuberculosis. Libraries were prepared by immunoSEQ multiplex PCR; TCRdb keeps only in-frame clonotypes and omits some of them. The table includes 30,000 to 35,000 clones, 91% detected once. Sequencing was performed on PBMCs. These receptors originate from a donor aged 10-29 years with latent tuberculosis or without tuberculosis infection.

The chain links TRBV28 to TRBJ2-7; 8 nucleotides line up with TRBD2. CDR3 length: 13 amino acids. CDR1 and CDR2 from the germline V gene are MDHEN and SYDVKM. CDR3 sequence reads: CVSSSGQSYEQYF. The CDR3 DNA is TGTGTGAGTTCTAGCGGGCAATCCTACGAGCAGTACTTC.

The J gene is TRBJ1-2, the V gene TRBV9; 9 bases match TRBD1. The trim removed 2 bases at V and 8 bases at J, leaving 7 bases unmatched. Germline loops: CDR1 SGDLS, CDR2 YYNGEE. This CDR3 contains 14 residues. DNA of the CDR3: TGTGCCAGCAGCGTGACAGGGGGAAGGCGAGGCTACACCTTC. Residues: CASSVTGGRRGYTF.

The CDR3 spells CASSVYSPLHF. In DNA, the CDR3 is TGTGCCAGCAGTGTCTATTCACCCCTCCACTTT. The J gene is TRBJ1-6, the V gene TRBV6-1; no firm D call. V lost 4 bases to trimming and J lost 8 bases, with 3 bases between them. CDR3 length: 11 amino acids. The germline V gene has CDR1 MNHNS and CDR2 SASEGT.

This chain joins TRBV2 and TRBJ2-7, with a weak D call TRBD1 (5 bases). CDR1 and CDR2 (germline): SNHLY, FYNNEI. The CDR3 sequence is 13 residues long. Trimming cost V 2 bases and J 3 bases, with 8 bases left between them. The CDR3 spells CASSEQGIYEQYF. For the CDR3, the DNA is TGTGCCAGCAGTGAACAGGGAATCTACGAGCAGTACTTC.

This clone was counted a few times. V is TRBV4-2 and J is TRBJ2-7, with TRBD1 matching over 8 bases. With 2 bases clipped from V and 2 bases from J, the junction kept 2 bases outside the gene matches. The length of the CDR3 is 14 residues. The germline V gene encodes CDR1 LGHNA and CDR2 YNFKEQ. The CDR3 region is CASSQRTGTYEQYF. The CDR3 DNA reads TGTGCCAGCAGCCAACGGACAGGGACCTACGAGCAGTACTTC.

As for this clone: One junction end does not reproduce the germline sequence, and a read error may be involved. This rearrangement joins TRBV2 to TRBJ1-4; 9 bases align to TRBD1. Germline loops: CDR1 SNHLY, CDR2 FYNNEI. CDR3 length: 11 residues. The CDR3 loop is CASVLFDRGVF. The CDR3 DNA follows: TGTGCCAGCGTTTTGTTTGACAGGGGGGTATTT.

V and J are TRBV21-1 and TRBJ2-7; the D segment call TRBD2 is taken from the table without a DNA check. TRBV21-1 counts as a pseudogene. CDR3 length: 16 residues. CDR3 coding DNA: TGTGCCAGCAGCAAAGGACTAGCGGTAGTAGCCTACGAGCAGTACTTC. It translates to CASSKGLAVVAYEQYF.

This chain connects TRBV9 to TRBJ2-1; 8 bases map to TRBD1. Germline V CDR1 and CDR2: SGDLS, YYNGEE. The CDR3 extends over 15 amino acids. J was trimmed by 6 bases and V by 4 bases; bases with no gene match: 9. The CDR3 loop reads CASSSSGQGVNEQFF. The CDR3 nucleotides read TGTGCCAGCAGCTCCTCCGGACAGGGTGTCAATGAGCAGTTCTTC.

The chain has TRBV28 and TRBJ2-2, with a tentative D call TRBD2 (7 bases). The CDR3 is 15 amino acids. V was clipped by 6 bases and J by 5 bases, with 16 bases between them. Per the germline V gene, CDR1 is MDHEN and CDR2 is SYDVKM. The CDR3 here is CASSARRGQTGELFF. The CDR3 DNA is TGTGCCAGCAGCGCAAGGCGGGGGCAGACCGGGGAGCTGTTTTTT.

This chain joins TRBV7-3 and TRBJ1-4; D is uncertain. The V gene lost 5 bases and the J gene lost 8 bases, with 6 bases spanning the gap. CDR3 length: 11 amino acids. CDR1 SGHTA and CDR2 FQGTGA come from the germline V gene. The CDR3 sequence is CASSPPEKLFF. The CDR3 nucleotides are TGTGCCAGCAGCCCTCCCGAAAAACTGTTTTTT.

The genes are TRBV30 and TRBJ1-5; 9 bases are shared with TRBD1. CDR1 GTSNPN and CDR2 SVGIG come from the germline V gene (reference sequence). CDR3 length: 15 residues. Unmatched junction bases numbered 3, after V lost 2 bases and J lost 1 base. CDR3 region: CAWSSGTGSNQPQHF. CDR3 nucleotides: TGTGCCTGGAGTTCCGGGACAGGGAGCAATCAGCCCCAGCATTTT.

Written as DNA, the CDR3 is TGTGCCAGCAGTCCGGACAGACCTAACTATGGCTACACCTTC. Translated, it gives CASSPDRPNYGYTF. The rearrangement links TRBV6-6 to TRBJ1-2, with D possibly matching TRBD1 (6 bases). The CDR3 extends over 14 amino acids. Trimming removed 5 bases at V and 0 bases at J, with 10 bases between. Germline-derived CDR1 and CDR2 are MNHNY and SVGAGI (reference sequence).

The V and J genes are TRBV5-4 and TRBJ2-7; 8 bases map to TRBD2. V shed 4 bases, J shed 4 bases, and the junction held 7 bases outside the gene matches. Germline CDR1 SGHNT, CDR2 YYREEE (reference sequence). CDR3 length: 14 amino acids. As DNA, the CDR3 is TGTGCCAGCAGCCGGGGGGGGGCGCAGTACGAGCAGTACTTC. Residues: CASSRGGAQYEQYF.

The chain joins TRBV11-1 to TRBJ1-4, with 9 bases fitting TRBD1. From germline, CDR1 is SGHAT and CDR2 FQDESV (reference sequence). V dropped 7 bases and J dropped 4; count of bases not matched to a gene: 7. The CDR3 has 15 amino acids. CDR3 bases: TGTGCCAGCACCGCGCCGGGACAGGGTAATGAAAAACTGTTTTTT. Encoded protein: CASTAPGQGNEKLFF.

The chain links TRBV10-3 to TRBJ2-7; 7 nucleotides match TRBD1. J was trimmed by 4 bases and V by 6 bases; bases with no gene match: 12. Germline CDR1 ENHRY, CDR2 SYGVKD. CDR3 size: 15 residues. The CDR3 DNA follows: TGTGCCATCAGGGAGGACAGGCTGAATAGGTACGAGCAGTACTTC. It translates to CAIREDRLNRYEQYF.

CDR3 DNA: TGTGCCAGCAGCTTCACTTTAGCGGGAAGCTACTACGAGCAGTACTTC. Translation: CASSFTLAGSYYEQYF. The genes are TRBV7-9 and TRBJ2-7; 8 bases are shared with TRBD2. The V gene's germline CDR1 is SEHNR and CDR2 FQNEAQ (reference sequence). This CDR3 region has 16 residues. V shed 3 bases and J 3 bases; nucleotides not matched to a gene: 10.

The chain couples TRBV2 to TRBJ2-5; TRBD1 matches at 8 bases. V dropped 8 bases and J dropped 4; count of bases not matched to a gene: 3. From germline, CDR1 is SNHLY and CDR2 FYNNEI. The CDR3 runs 12 residues. The CDR3 reads CASCTGGETQYF. The CDR3 nucleotides are TGTGCCAGCTGTACAGGGGGAGAGACCCAGTACTTC. Full variable domain (outside the CDR3, taken from reference TRBV2 and TRBJ2-5): EPEVTQTPSHQVTQMGQEVILRCVPISNHLYFYWYRQILGQKVEFLVSFYNNEISEKSEIFDDQFSVERPDGSNFTLKIRSTKLEDSAMYFCASCTGGETQYFGPGTRLLVL.

The chain couples TRBV7-6 to TRBJ2-7, with 11 bases identical to TRBD1. Per the germline V gene, CDR1 is SGHVS and CDR2 is FNYEAQ. There are 14 residues in the CDR3. V lost 4 bases to trimming and J lost 6 bases; unmatched junction nucleotides: 5. CDR3: CASSSGQGDAEQYF. As DNA, the CDR3 is TGTGCCAGCAGCTCGGGACAGGGGGATGCCGAGCAGTACTTC. Using reference TRBV7-6 and TRBJ2-7 for the parts outside the CDR3, the full variable domain is GAGVSQSPRYKVTKRGQDVALRCDPISGHVSLYWYRQALGQGPEFLTYFNYEAQQDKSGLPNDRFSAERPEGSISTLTIQRTEQRDSAMYRCASSSGQGDAEQYFGPGTRLTVT.

The gene calls are TRBV7-6 and TRBJ2-3; D perhaps matches TRBD2 (6 bases). Germline values: CDR1 SGHVS, CDR2 FNYEAQ. The length of the CDR3 is 14 residues. Trimming left V 4 bases short and J 6 bases short, with 14 bases between. The CDR3 sequence: CASSSAGMRDTQYF. The CDR3 nucleotides read TGTGCCAGCAGCTCTGCGGGGATGCGTGATACGCAGTATTTT.

The V gene is TRBV5-4, the J gene TRBJ2-1, with D possibly TRBD2 on 5 matching bases. With 5 bases removed from V and 4 bases from J, the gap between germline ends came to 16 bases. Germline values: CDR1 SGHNT, CDR2 YYREEE (reference sequence). The CDR3 contains 15 residues. The CDR3 nucleotides read TGTGCCAGCAGGCGGACTGGTAGGCTGTACAATGAGCAGTTCTTC. It specifies CASRRTGRLYNEQFF.

The V call is TRBV7-2, the J call TRBJ2-7; TRBD1 agrees at 9 bases. J was trimmed by 3 bases and V by 3 bases; bases with no gene match: 6. The CDR3 spans 15 residues. In germline, CDR1 is SGHTA, CDR2 FQGNSA. The CDR3 reads CASSFAGTGLYEQYF. CDR3 coding DNA: TGTGCCAGCAGCTTCGCCGGGACAGGGCTCTACGAGCAGTACTTC.

The chain joins TRBV7-9 to TRBJ1-1; D unresolved. V lost 4 bases to trimming and J lost 11 bases, with 14 bases between them. Germline values: CDR1 SEHNR, CDR2 FQNEAQ (reference sequence). CDR3 length: 12 residues. The DNA for the CDR3 is TGTGCCAGCAGCTCGGGGTCTGTCGGGGCTTTCTTT. As protein: CASSSGSVGAFF.

The rearrangement joins TRBV5-6 to TRBJ2-7; D gene uncertain. V gave up 0 bases and J gave up 5 bases, with 12 bases separating them. CDR3 size: 14 residues. Per germline, CDR1 SGHDT and CDR2 YYEEEE. The chain's CDR3 is CASSLAYFPDEQYF. In DNA form, the CDR3 reads TGTGCCAGCAGCTTGGCTTACTTCCCGGACGAGCAGTACTTC.

This chain uses TRBV5-4 with TRBJ1-4; D is possibly TRBD1 (6 bases). Germline CDR1 and CDR2: SGHNT and YYREEE (reference sequence). V was clipped by 3 bases and J by 7 bases, with 16 bases between them. This CDR3 region has 15 residues. CDR3 residues: CASSSLGAGAEKLFF. In DNA, the CDR3 is TGTGCCAGCAGCTCGCTCGGTGCGGGGGCTGAAAAACTGTTTTTT.

This rearrangement joins TRBV19 to TRBJ2-3, with D maybe TRBD2 (5 bases). CDR1 is LNHDA, CDR2 SQIVND, per germline (reference sequence). Trimming pared 9 bases from V and 1 base from J, leaving 11 bases between. The CDR3 covers 13 residues. DNA for the CDR3: TGTGCCAGCACGAGCGGACGCACAGATACGCAGTATTTT. Translated: CASTSGRTDTQYF.

For the CDR3, the DNA is TGTGCCATCAGTCCACCCCGGACTAGCGGTGCGGGGGAGCTGTTTTTT. Amino acid sequence: CAISPPRTSGAGELFF. This chain uses TRBV10-3 with TRBJ2-2; 10 nucleotides line up with TRBD2. Germline-derived CDR1 and CDR2 are ENHRY and SYGVKD. This CDR3 is built from 16 residues. V dropped 5 bases and J dropped 8; count of bases not matched to a gene: 11.

The chain recombines TRBV4-3 with TRBJ2-5; tentatively, D is TRBD2 (5 bases). Deletions cut 0 bases from V and 5 bases from J, with 7 bases between. Germline V gives CDR1 LGHNA, CDR2 YSLEER. The CDR3 consists of 13 residues. The CDR3 nucleotides are TGCGCCAGCAGCCAAGATAGGAGGGAGACCCAGTACTTC. It codes for CASSQDRRETQYF.

The chain links TRBV6-1 to TRBJ2-1, with D tentatively TRBD2 (5 bases). The length of the CDR3 is 11 residues. Trimming removed 7 bases at V and 9 bases at J, with 10 bases between. The germline V gene has CDR1 MNHNS and CDR2 SASEGT. DNA for the CDR3: TGTGCCAGCACACGGACTCGTGAGCAGTTCTTC. As protein: CASTRTREQFF.

This chain uses TRBV5-4 with TRBJ2-6; TRBD1 aligns across 8 bases. This CDR3 comprises 16 residues. Germline V gene data show CDR1 as SGHNT and CDR2 as YYREEE (reference sequence). Trimming cost V 4 bases and J 4 bases; bases outside gene matches: 7. CDR3 coding DNA: TGTGCCAGCAGCAAAGGACAGGGTGCCGGGGCCAACGTCCTGACTTTC. Translated: CASSKGQGAGANVLTF.

The table lists this clone with a count of one. The chain is built from TRBV4-1 and TRBJ1-1; no reliable D call. The ends were cut back, 4 bases at V and 3 bases at J, with 15 bases in the middle. Germline CDR1 reads MGHRA; CDR2 reads YSYEKL. CDR3 length: 15 residues. The DNA for the CDR3 is TGCGCCAGCAGCCCCTGGAAGGTAGGAGACACTGAAGCTTTCTTT. It codes for CASSPWKVGDTEAFF.